The entry below gives a single TCR beta chain sequence along with its context. The antigen is undetermined. Clones were sequenced by immunoSEQ multiplex PCR, and TCRdb holds only the in-frame ones, with some missing. The sample includes about 100,000 clones, roughly nine tenths of them seen just once. CDR1 and CDR2 (germline): MNHNY, SVGAGI (reference sequence). V dropped 6 bases and J dropped 8 bases, with 19 bases sitting between them. This CDR3 comprises 15 residues. The data originate from a study of T cell responses to AZD1222 COVID-19 vaccine. Study summary: Second doses that came at about 4 or about 12 weeks were put together. Overall study results and limits: Reportedly, close to half of spike-specific TCRs are directed against unmutated variant regions. The donors showed a predominance of white British ancestry and of females, with possible underestimation of clonal diversity.

The starting material was peripheral blood, obtained on day 0 of AZD1222 vaccination. This chain connects TRBV6-6 to TRBJ1-4; tentatively, D is TRBD1 (6 bases). This TCR came from an adult in good health. DNA for the CDR3: TGTGCCAGCAGCGAGGGGGAGACTTCGGGCGAAAAACTGTTTTTT. Translating it yields CASSEGETSGEKLFF.